These 30 T cell receptor delta chains originate from one sample sequenced in a study of γδ T cells in repeated Plasmodium falciparum infection. TCRdb reapplied CATT to the multiplex PCR reads. The sample has around 89,000 delta-chain clones, 1.4% seen once. Vgamma9/Vdelta2+ and Vdelta2-negative gammadelta T cells were flow-sorted from PBMC for bulk sequencing. What was sequenced was gamma-delta T cells from blood. Receptors were obtained from a pool of human donors (malaria-infected and uninfected, not separated).

This clone has only a few counts. Since a far larger clone is one base different, this is likely a read error. Additional DNA sequences in this sample encode the identical CDR3. The chain employs TRDV1 and TRDJ1; the match to TRDD2 covers 9 bases. The CDR3 covers 22 residues. CDR1 and CDR2 (germline): TSWWSYY, QGS. V lost 3 bases to trimming and J lost 4 bases; unmatched junction nucleotides: 27. CDR3 DNA: TGTGCTCTTGGGGAGCTGGGGAGGCCTTCCTACGTGACTGGGAGCCCTGGCGATAAACTCATCTTT. Protein sequence: CALGELGRPSYVTGSPGDKLIF.

By proportion, this clone is medium-sized (0.01 to 0.1%). The sample contains more than one DNA sequence encoding this CDR3. This chain links TRDV1 with TRDJ1, with unresolved D. The CDR3 extends over 16 amino acids. V lost 5 bases and J 0 bases, leaving 16 bases between the germline ends. Looked up from germline, CDR1 is TSWWSYY and CDR2 is QGS. The CDR3 DNA follows: TGTGCTCTTGGGATCGAACAGCCCGCATACACCGATAAACTCATCTTT. The encoded protein is CALGIEQPAYTDKLIF.

Concerning this clone: TCRdb assigns this DNA the protein of a much larger clone, which departs from its translation at residue 17; this likely reflects a read error, and the protein shown comes from translating the DNA. This chain joins TRDV1 and TRDJ1; D might be TRDD3 (6 bases). Here the J gene was assigned by germline matching of the DNA, as TCRdb has none. Germline V gene data show CDR1 as TSWWSYY and CDR2 as QGS. This CDR3 region has 23 residues. V lost 0 bases, J lost 4 bases, and 36 bases lay in between. The DNA for the CDR3 is TGTGCTCTTGGGGAACTTAATCTTTTCGGCTTAACGGGTGGGTGGGGGTCCTTCGATAAACTCATCTTT. This encodes CALGELNLFGLTGGWGSFDKLIF.

For this clone: A far larger clone is only one base removed, so a read error is likely. Other DNA sequences from this sample encode an identical CDR3 as well. CDR3 in DNA: TGTGCTCTTGGGGCCACTAAAGGGATGAAGCTCATCTTT. It translates to CALGATKGMKLIF. With the J gene uncalled, the V gene is TRDV1. This CDR3 is 13 amino acids long. CDR1 is TSWWSYY, CDR2 QGS, per germline.

The sample holds many counts of this clone. The chain employs TRDV2 and TRDJ3; TRDD3 aligns across 9 bases. V lost 0 bases, J lost 0 bases, and 8 bases stayed unmatched. The CDR3 totals 20 residues. The V gene's germline CDR1 is GEAIGNYY and CDR2 EKD. DNA for the CDR3: TGTGCCTGTGACACCGTCACTGGGGGAGCCGGCTCCTGGGACACCCGACAGATGTTTTTC. This codes for CACDTVTGGAGSWDTRQMFF.

This clone showed up many times. V and J are TRDV1 and TRDJ1, with D perhaps TRDD3 (10 bases). This CDR3 comprises 21 residues. Trimming removed 0 bases from V and 4 bases from J, with 30 bases in between. Germline CDR1 reads TSWWSYY; CDR2 reads QGS. In DNA form, the CDR3 reads TGTGCTCTTGGGGAACTGTCCTTCCTACGTTTACTGGGGGATTGTCACGATAAACTCATCTTT. Translated, it gives CALGELSFLRLLGDCHDKLIF.

This clone was observed many times. The chain links TRDV1 to TRDJ1, with 9 positions matching TRDD3. Here the J gene was assigned by germline matching of the DNA, as TCRdb has none. The germline V gene encodes CDR1 TSWWSYY and CDR2 QGS. The junction had 14 bases not matched to a gene; V was cut back by 3 bases and J by 0 bases. CDR3 length: 19 residues. This chain's CDR3 is CALGDPPLLGETNTDKLIF. For the CDR3, the DNA is TGTGCTCTTGGGGATCCACCGCTACTGGGGGAAACAAACACCGATAAACTCATCTTT.

About this clone: The protein recorded in TCRdb matches a much larger clone and deviates from this DNA's translation at residue 15, suggesting a read error; the protein here is obtained by translating the DNA. The chain employs TRDV2 and TRDJ2, with TRDD3 matching over 11 bases. Germline V gene data show CDR1 as GEAIGNYY and CDR2 as EKD. This CDR3 is built from 17 residues. CDR3 region: CACDTGMGDTRTAQPFF. In DNA form, the CDR3 reads TGTGCCTGTGACACCGGGATGGGGGATACGCGAACAGCACAACCCTTCTTT.

This clone was counted ten times or more. The gene calls are TRDV3 and TRDJ1; 8 bases agree with TRDD2. The CDR3 spans 18 residues. Trimming took 3 bases from V and 5 from J; bases not matched to a gene: 23. Germline assignment: CDR1 TVYSNPD and CDR2 GDNSRS (reference sequence). DNA for the CDR3: TGTGCCTTCCGCCTTCCTAGGGTCGGATACTCTAGGGTGGATAAACTCATCTTT. As protein: CAFRLPRVGYSRVDKLIF.

This clone has a count of ten or more. TCRdb lists the protein of a much larger clone for this DNA, which differs at residue 18, so this is likely a read error; the protein given here is translated from the DNA itself. The chain carries TRDV1 and TRDJ1; 11 bases match TRDD3. The CDR3 runs to 20 residues. The germline V gene has CDR1 TSWWSYY and CDR2 QGS. The CDR3 DNA follows: TGTGCTCTTGGGGAACAGGCCCTTCCGCGAAACTGGGGGATAGCCGATAAACACATCTTT. Translation: CALGEQALPRNWGIADKHIF.

This clone was observed a few times. This is likely an artifact of a read error, given a far larger clone one base away. The same CDR3 can be traced to other DNA sequences in this sample. This chain connects TRDV2 to TRDJ1; 12 nucleotides match TRDD3. V shed 0 bases, J shed 1 base, and the junction held 11 bases outside the gene matches. This CDR3 contains 19 residues. Germline CDR1 reads GEAIGNYY; CDR2 reads EKD. DNA for the CDR3: TGTGCCTGTGACACCGGACTGGGGGATACCCTAGCAGGCACCGATAAACTCATCTTT. Residues: CACDTGLGDTLAGTDKLIF.

On this clone: A far larger clone differs by one base, so this is likely a read error. Within the sample, other DNA sequences also encode this same CDR3. The chain has TRDV1 and TRDJ2; TRDD3 aligns across 9 bases. The CDR3 totals 22 residues. Germline V gene sequence: CDR1 TSWWSYY, CDR2 QGS. The CDR3 protein is CALGVPSLTVLGDLTLTAQLFF. The CDR3 nucleotides read TGTGCTCTTGGGGTACCTTCCTTGACAGTACTGGGGGACCTCACTTTAACAGCACAACTCTTCTTT.

This clone was picked up a small number of times. TCRdb's protein, taken from a much larger clone, differs from this DNA's translation at residue 12, likely owing to a read error; the protein displayed comes from the DNA. The rearrangement links TRDV1 to TRDJ1, with TRDD3 matching over 9 bases. Germline CDR1 is TSWWSYY and CDR2 is QGS. The CDR3 spans 25 residues. Trimming cost V 0 bases and J 3 bases; bases outside gene matches: 32. The CDR3 nucleotides are TGTGCTCTTGGGGAACTATGGGCGTTCCTACGTCCCACTGGGGGAAAACAGGGGGAGGCCGATAAACTCATCTTT. Protein product: CALGELWAFLRPTGGKQGEADKLIF.

This clone was counted many times. The DNA for the CDR3 is TGTGCTTATAGCGGGGGGTACACCGATAAACTCATCTTT. It codes for CAYSGGYTDKLIF. V gene TRAV38-2/DV8 combines with J gene TRDJ1; the D gene is possibly TRDD3 (5 bases). CDR3 length: 13 amino acids. Trimming removed 5 bases at V and 0 bases at J, with 8 bases between. The V gene's germline CDR1 is TSESDYY and CDR2 QEAYKQQN.

This clone was picked up a small number of times. A far larger clone is off by one base, so a read error is likely. Additional DNA sequences in this sample encode the identical CDR3. This chain connects TRDV1 to TRDJ1; 8 bases fit TRDD2. TCRdb leaves out the J gene; it was filled in here by matching the DNA to germline. The CDR3 contains 17 residues. CDR1 is TSWWSYY and CDR2 is QGS in the germline V gene. CDR3 bases: TGCGCTCTTGGGGGGACTCTTCCTACCCGCTACACCGATAAACTCATCTTT. Translation: CALGGTLPTRYTDKLIF.

There are a few counts of this clone. For this DNA, TCRdb reports the protein of a much larger clone, which diverges at residue 13, most likely from a read error; the protein presented here is translated directly from the DNA. This chain links TRDV1 with TRDJ2, with D perhaps matching TRDD3 (5 bases). Because TCRdb records no J gene, it was assigned here through a match of the DNA to germline. The V and J ends lost 0 bases and 9 bases respectively, with 26 bases between them. In germline, CDR1 is TSWWSYY, CDR2 QGS. CDR3 length: 19 residues. The chain's CDR3 is CALGELGPTSSGVEPQLFF. The CDR3 DNA is TGTGCTCTTGGGGAACTGGGTCCGACCTCCTCGGGGGTCGAACCACAACTCTTCTTT.

This clone was seen more than once but under ten times. The TCRdb record carries a much larger clone's protein, which differs from this DNA's translation at residue 15; a read error is the likely cause, and the protein listed here is the DNA translation. V is TRDV1 and J is TRDJ1, with 7 bases aligning to TRDD2. CDR3 length: 19 residues. The V gene's germline CDR1 is TSWWSYY and CDR2 QGS. The CDR3 is CALGEPEIPTEIGTEKLIF. In nucleotides, the CDR3 is TGTGCTCTTGGGGAACCGGAGATTCCTACAGAGATTGGGACCGAAAAACTCATCTTT.

This clone was observed a handful of times. With only one base between it and a far larger clone, this is likely a read error. Other nucleotide sequences from this sample produce the same CDR3. The chain uses TRDV2 and TRDJ1, with TRDD3 matching over 10 bases. No J gene is reported in TCRdb; it was inferred here by comparing the DNA with germline. The CDR3 contains 18 residues. The germline V gene encodes CDR1 GEAIGNYY and CDR2 EKD. The CDR3 DNA reads TGTGCTTGTGACACCTCCACTGGGGGATCACTGTACACCGATAAACTCATCTTT. Its protein product is CACDTSTGGSLYTDKLIF.

Details on this clone: This DNA's translation and the protein TCRdb lists, from a much larger clone, do not match at residue 16, likely due to a read error; the protein shown is translated from the DNA. The chain has TRDV1 and TRDJ1; TRDD3 aligns across 13 bases. Trimming at V came to 5 bases and at J to 1 base, leaving 25 bases not matched to a gene. Germline CDR1 reads TSWWSYY; CDR2 reads QGS. CDR3 length: 23 amino acids. The CDR3 region has the DNA TGTGCTCTTGGGCTACCTTCCTACACCTTACTGGGGGATACGCGCAGCTTCACCGATAAACTCATCTTT. Its translation is CALGLPSYTLLGDTRSFTDKLIF.

Concerning this clone itself: The TCRdb protein, from a much larger clone, departs from this DNA's translation at residue 8, likely by read error; the protein shown derives from the DNA. The chain carries TRDV2 and TRDJ3, with a possible D match to TRDD3 (5 bases). TCRdb does not report a J gene; here it was assigned by matching the DNA to germline references. This CDR3 is 17 amino acids long. Germline V gives CDR1 GEAIGNYY, CDR2 EKD. V lost 0 bases to trimming and J lost 0 bases, with 8 bases between them. The CDR3 sequence: CACDTGDPSWDTRQMFF. DNA for the CDR3: TGTGCCTGTGACACCGGGGACCCCTCCTGGGACACCCGACAGATGTTTTTC.

There are a few counts of this clone. With a far larger clone one base away, a read error is the likely cause. Other DNA sequences of this sample code for an identical CDR3. This chain joins TRDV1 and TRDJ1, with TRDD3 matching 10 bases. CDR1 TSWWSYY and CDR2 QGS come from the germline V gene. This CDR3 has 18 amino acids. The J segment lost 7 bases and the V segment lost 0 bases, leaving 14 bases of the junction unmatched. The CDR3 reads CALGELYRLLGDSAKLIF. The DNA for the CDR3 is TGTGCTCTTGGGGAACTTTACCGACTACTGGGGGATTCCGCTAAACTCATCTTT.

In the case of this clone: Since a far larger clone is one base different, this is likely a read error. Other nucleotide sequences from this sample produce the same CDR3. The V gene is TRDV2, but the J gene lacks a call. This CDR3 is built from 15 residues. From germline, CDR1 is GEAIGNYY and CDR2 EKD. DNA of the CDR3: TGTGCCTGTGACACCGAGGTTCCGTACACCGATAAACTCATCTTC. This translates into CACDTEVPYTDKLIF.

About this clone: The TCRdb record carries a much larger clone's protein, which differs from this DNA's translation at residue 19; a read error is the likely cause, and the protein listed here is the DNA translation. V and J are TRDV1 and TRDJ1, with 10 nucleotides matching TRDD3. The trim removed 0 bases at V and 11 bases at J, leaving 30 bases unmatched. CDR1 is TSWWSYY, CDR2 QGS, per germline. CDR3 size: 22 residues. CDR3 residues: CALGELGPLKVLGDPNTDELIF. The CDR3 bases are TGTGCTCTTGGGGAACTTGGCCCTCTCAAAGTACTGGGGGATCCGAACACCGATGAGCTCATCTTT.

This clone was counted between two and nine times. A single base is all that separates this from a far larger clone, so a read error is likely. The sample has other DNA sequences that encode this CDR3 too. This rearrangement joins TRDV2 to TRDJ2, with a weak D call TRDD3 (6 bases). No J gene was available from TCRdb, and it was assigned here by a germline match of the DNA. Germline CDR1 and CDR2: GEAIGNYY and EKD. This CDR3 is built from 15 residues. The CDR3 DNA reads TGTGCCTGCGACACCGGAGGGATAACTTCAGCACAACTCTTCTTT. Protein: CACDTGGITSAQLFF.

This clone was seen at least ten times. The protein given by TCRdb reflects a much larger clone and differs at residue 18 from this DNA's translation, likely from a read error; the protein shown is the DNA's translation. The chain uses TRDV1 and TRDJ2; TRDD3 aligns across 8 bases. Germline CDR1 is TSWWSYY and CDR2 is QGS. CDR3 length: 20 amino acids. CDR3 DNA sequence: TGTGCTCTTGGGGAACTAGCCCTACTAGGTGGGGGATGGTTGACAGCACAACCCTTCTTT. This sequence encodes CALGELALLGGGWLTAQPFF.

In regard to this clone: TCRdb's protein, taken from a much larger clone, differs from this DNA's translation at residue 5, likely owing to a read error; the protein displayed comes from the DNA. This chain joins TRDV1 and TRDJ1, with TRDD3 matching over 10 bases. The J gene is absent in TCRdb and was assigned here via DNA matching to germline. Unmatched junction bases numbered 43, after V lost 2 bases and J lost 1 base. The CDR3 has 29 residues. The V gene's germline CDR1 is TSWWSYY and CDR2 QGS. CDR3 coding DNA: TGTGCTCTTGGGGAAAAAAAGAAGACCGCCCTTTCTGGTCGTATCGTGGGGGATACCCCGTGGGTTGGCACCGATAAACTCATCTTT. Translating gives CALGEKKKTALSGRIVGDTPWVGTDKLIF.

The sample holds many counts of this clone. TCRdb's protein for this DNA is that of a much larger clone and differs from the translation at residue 11, likely a read error; the protein shown is the DNA translation. The chain employs TRDV1 and TRDJ1, with TRDD3 as a possible D gene (5 bases). The V end was cut by 2 bases, the J end by 0 bases, with 19 bases between. The CDR3 is 18 amino acids. The germline V gene has CDR1 TSWWSYY and CDR2 QGS. CDR3 sequence: CALGEVGGIPPYTDKLIF. In DNA form, the CDR3 reads TGTGCTCTTGGGGAAGTGGGAGGGATCCCACCCTACACCGATAAACTCATCTTT.

This clone showed up many times. V usage is TRDV1 and J usage is TRDJ1; 7 bases agree with TRDD2. Matching the DNA to germline supplied the J gene, which TCRdb does not give. Losses at the gene ends were 0 bases for V and 0 bases for J; bases not matched to a gene: 19. The germline CDR1 and CDR2 sequences are TSWWSYY and QGS. The CDR3 sequence is 21 residues long. CDR3 region: CALGELGKFLLEIQYTDKLIF. As DNA, the CDR3 is TGTGCTCTTGGGGAACTGGGGAAATTCCTACTGGAGATACAGTACACCGATAAACTCATCTTT.

About this clone: TCRdb's entry gives the protein of a much larger clone, which mismatches this DNA's translation at residue 3, likely from a read error; the protein reported here is translated from the DNA. The rearrangement uses TRDV1 and TRDJ1; 10 nucleotides match TRDD3. No J gene is reported in TCRdb; it was inferred here by comparing the DNA with germline. CDR1 and CDR2 from the germline V gene are TSWWSYY and QGS. The CDR3 consists of 23 residues. The DNA of the CDR3 is TGTGCTCCTGGGGAACTTGAGTACTGGGGGATCTATAAGGGTCCTCCTGGCGGCGATAAACTCATCTTT. As protein: CAPGELEYWGIYKGPPGGDKLIF.

Comments on this clone: This likely traces to a read error, being one base from a far larger clone. Other nucleotide sequences from this sample produce the same CDR3. The CDR3 protein is CALGELLPRHLRGGYTDKLIF. CDR3 DNA: TGTGCTCTCGGGGAACTCCTGCCCCGTCACCTCAGGGGGGGATACACCGATAAACTCATCTTT. The genes are TRDV1 and TRDJ1; 7 bases line up with TRDD3. As TCRdb names no J gene, one was assigned here on the basis of a DNA match to germline. Germline CDR1 TSWWSYY, CDR2 QGS. This CDR3 region has 21 residues.